This TCR beta chain was found in a study of shared clonotypes between healthy human individuals. Study-level results: Non-shared clonotypes were found to have lower generation probabilities than the clonotypes that were shared by all four of the sorted-subset donors. An effect of sequencing depth on clonotype sharing among donors was expected. Apart from blood, nothing was sampled; tissue repertoires likely differ.

Here immunoSEQ multiplex PCR was the method, and the copy in TCRdb shows in-frame clones only, minus some. In the table there are around 940,000 clones, about 80% of which are singletons. Notes on this clone: Its specificity is not known.

The source is a young man in good health. Material for sequencing was memory CD4+ T cells sorted from blood. Subset reported: CD45RA-negative fraction.

The CDR3 DNA is TGTGCCTGGAGTCCCGGGCGGACTAGCGGAAACACCGGGGAGCTGTTTTTT. As protein: CAWSPGRTSGNTGELFF. This rearrangement joins TRBV30 to TRBJ2-2, with 10 bases matching TRBD2. The J segment lost 2 bases and the V segment lost 2 bases, leaving 8 bases of the junction unmatched. This CDR3 comprises 17 residues. Germline V CDR1 and CDR2: GTSNPN, SVGIG (reference sequence).